This record looks at one TCR beta chain sequence and its context. Its target antigen remains unknown. The sample holds no much larger clone one base away, and base qualities are not on file. These data belong to a study of PD-L1 blockade in urothelial cancer (dated by TCRdb to the late 2010s). Notes on the research overall: Every patient began therapy in the mid-2010s and was given atezolizumab 1,200 mg intravenously every 3 weeks. Progression-free survival longer than 6 months counted as durable clinical benefit, and TCR features were additionally tested against both progression-free and overall survival. Five patients were left out of tumor TCR analyses because tumors from two patients failed quality control and three patients had no tumor available. About nine tenths of the roughly 29 patients were males with bladder-origin urothelial cancer, and about 60% of the 29 reported a prior smoking history. Nine patients achieved durable clinical benefit and approximately 20 did not. Pretreatment tumor samples, along with matched peripheral blood collected serially before and after atezolizumab treatment, underwent TCR sequencing. The study was an exploratory multi-omic analysis of somatic, immune and clinical correlates of response to PD-L1 blockade with atezolizumab in urothelial cancer. An ECOG performance status of 0 or 1 was recorded for the patients, and 0 to 3 prior chemotherapy regimens had been received by the patients. Pretreatment blood TCR-seq was available for twenty-nine patients, at least one posttreatment blood collection was obtained for 25 or so patients, and tumor TCR-seq was available for 25 or so patients. Tumor samples gave a median of roughly 1,400 T cells and some 980 unique TCRs, with a median clonality of around 0.093 and T cell proportion of around 0.1. Whole exome sequencing and RNA sequencing of pretreatment tumors were performed alongside TCR sequencing in the same patients.

The V and J ends are trimmed by 4 bases and 2 bases, leaving 11 bases between them. The germline V gene yields SQVTM for CDR1 and ANQGSEA for CDR2. From the cysteine through the phenylalanine, the CDR3 covers 13 amino acids. The sequence is cut down to CDR3 DNA, 39 bases in frame from base 1. The time point label of this sample denotes: pretreatment tumor sample. A total of 25 to 30 patients with locally advanced or metastatic urothelial carcinoma, treated at Memorial Sloan Kettering on a trial protocol, made up the cohort. Every piece of tumor tissue used for sequencing was obtained before atezolizumab dosing. The Qiagen DNeasy Blood extraction kit was used to purify genomic DNA from total PBMCs and tumor samples. Synthetic TCR analog templates were spiked into each PCR to estimate absolute template abundance from read counts. For FFPE tumors, housekeeping genes were amplified and quantified so that usable DNA could be estimated and T cell fraction could be computed. TCRbeta CDR3 regions were amplified from genomic DNA with bias-controlled V and J gene primers using the immunoSEQ assay. Sequencing of rearranged TCRbeta segments was done at approximately 20X coverage. Per the original workflow: Clustering was used to correct sequencing errors, and CDR3s were annotated against IMGT so that V, D and J genes could be assigned. Downstream analyses used only productive TCRbeta rearrangements and left out out-of-frame or stop-codon sequences. Clonality was computed as one minus Shannon entropy normalized by the log of the number of unique productive sequences. Clones differing between time points or between blood and tumor were identified by Fisher's exact test with Benjamini-Hochberg correction at adjusted p below 0.01. The table comes from immuneACCESS by way of TCRdb, which keeps in-frame sequences with V and J called. Part of the clones is missing from these tables; in studies checked, under half for an unresolved V gene and the rest for unknown reasons. The DNA gave D and trimming, while V, J and clone size come from that table. The sample has about 35,000 clones on record, roughly a third of them singletons. 8% to 9% of the sample is in the top ten clones.

General findings and caveats noted by the study authors: The tumor samples were FFPE and were not collected immediately before treatment, and because only one sample per patient was used, heterogeneity may have been missed. At 3 weeks after the start of treatment, tumor-associated TCR clones in peripheral blood had expanded more in patients with durable benefit (n of about 20, p = 0.022). Because the sample size was small (n of about 29) and many exploratory analyses were performed, the results are intended to be hypothesis-generating. A higher proportion of tumor-infiltrating T lymphocytes was found in patients with durable benefit (n of about 24, Mann-Whitney p = 0.047).

The chain joins TRBV29-1 to TRBJ1-2; tentative D gene TRBD1, with 6 bases matching. Sequenced material: tumor tissue, taken before atezolizumab (anti-PD-L1) treatment. This TCR came from a man between 60 and 75 years old with urothelial cancer. The CDR3 in this case is CSVVGRGNYGYTF. DNA sequence: TGCAGCGTTGTAGGGAGGGGGAACTATGGCTACACCTTC.